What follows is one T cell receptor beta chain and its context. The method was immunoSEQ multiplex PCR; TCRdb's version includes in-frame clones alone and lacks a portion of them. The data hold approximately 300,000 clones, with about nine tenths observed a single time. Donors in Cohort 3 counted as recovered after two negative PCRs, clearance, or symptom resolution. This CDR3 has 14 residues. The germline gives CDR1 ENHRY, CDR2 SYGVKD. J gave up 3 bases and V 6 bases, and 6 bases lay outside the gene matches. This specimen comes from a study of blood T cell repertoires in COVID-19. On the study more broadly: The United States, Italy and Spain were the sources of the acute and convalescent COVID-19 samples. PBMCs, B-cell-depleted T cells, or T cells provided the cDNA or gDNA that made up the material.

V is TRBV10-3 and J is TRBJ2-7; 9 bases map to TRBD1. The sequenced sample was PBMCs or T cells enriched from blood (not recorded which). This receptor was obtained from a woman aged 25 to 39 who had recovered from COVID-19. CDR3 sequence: CAIRPWTGDYEQYF. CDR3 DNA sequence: TGTGCCATCAGACCATGGACAGGGGACTACGAGCAGTACTTC.